One sample yielded the 23 T cell receptor beta chains listed below, sequenced in a study of CD8 T cells in ankylosing spondylitis. MiXCR, run by TCRdb on the 5' RACE reads, gives a single entry per CDR3 protein. The table includes 200,000 to 300,000 distinct CDR3 sequences, about 24% detected once. Material for sequencing was blood, either unsorted or a sorted T cell fraction (not recorded which). The receptors stem from a male donor with ankylosing spondylitis or in good health (not recorded which).

This clonotype was counted a few times. Here the CDR3 reads CSALDREVHTQYF. The CDR3 nucleotides read TGCAGTGCTTTGGACAGGGAGGTCCATACGCAGTATTTT. The rearrangement links TRBV20-1 to TRBJ2-3; 8 positions match TRBD1. CDR1 is DFQATT, CDR2 SNEGSKA, per germline (reference sequence). Losses at the gene ends were 5 bases for V and 7 bases for J; bases not matched to a gene: 8. The CDR3 length is 13 residues.

The V and J genes are TRBV29-1 and TRBJ2-1; TRBD1 or TRBD2 may be the D gene (5 bases each). CDR1 is SQVTM and CDR2 is ANQGSEA in the germline V gene. V lost 3 bases and J 6 bases, leaving 9 bases between the germline ends. This CDR3 contains 12 residues. The CDR3 sequence: CSVERGSNEQFF. In DNA form, the CDR3 reads TGCAGCGTTGAGAGGGGATCCAATGAGCAGTTCTTC.

CDR3 sequence reads: CSARGLAGGASRTGELFF. The CDR3 bases are TGCAGTGCTAGGGGACTAGCGGGGGGTGCCTCGCGCACCGGGGAGCTGTTTTTT. V and J are TRBV20-1 and TRBJ2-2; 15 positions match TRBD2. V gave up 3 bases and J gave up 4 bases; unmatched junction bases: 9. Germline CDR1 is DFQATT and CDR2 is SNEGSKA (reference sequence). This CDR3 is built from 18 residues.

The J gene is TRBJ2-7, the V gene TRBV29-1; 7 nucleotides match TRBD1. The CDR3 covers 13 residues. Germline V gene lookup returns CDR1 SQVTM and CDR2 ANQGSEA. V lost 5 bases and J lost 2; bases outside the gene matches: 6. The CDR3, as DNA: TGCAGCGTTCGAGGGACAGTAACCTACGAGCAGTACTTC. It specifies CSVRGTVTYEQYF.

This clonotype was seen repeatedly, ten times or more. The chain joins TRBV20-1 to TRBJ1-2; D unresolved. The CDR3 totals 12 residues. The V gene's germline CDR1 is DFQATT and CDR2 SNEGSKA (reference sequence). The V end lost 2 bases, the J end lost 1 base, and 5 bases lay between the germline ends. The CDR3 is CSARTNNYGYTF. CDR3 in DNA: TGCAGTGCTAGAACAAATAACTATGGCTACACCTTC.

This clonotype was picked up many times. The chain combines TRBV29-1 with TRBJ2-3; no clear D gene. Germline-derived CDR1 and CDR2 are SQVTM and ANQGSEA. This CDR3 is 10 amino acids long. Trimming shortened V by 4 bases and J by 10 bases, and 9 bases separated the two germline ends. The CDR3 protein is CSVGDTPQYF. CDR3 DNA: TGCAGCGTTGGAGACACCCCGCAGTATTTT.

This clonotype appeared many times. The rearrangement uses TRBV29-1 and TRBJ1-2; maybe TRBD1 (5 bases). The V end was cut by 7 bases, the J end by 2 bases, with 23 bases between. This CDR3 has 16 amino acids. The V gene's germline CDR1 is SQVTM and CDR2 ANQGSEA. DNA of the CDR3: TGCAGCGCCGGGAGCGGCGGGGCCCCACCAAACTATGGCTACACCTTC. This translates into CSAGSGGAPPNYGYTF.

The chain recombines TRBV20-1 with TRBJ2-4, with D possibly being TRBD1 (5 bases). CDR1 and CDR2 (germline): DFQATT, SNEGSKA (reference sequence). Trimming pared 7 bases from V and 5 bases from J, leaving 15 bases between. CDR3 length: 13 amino acids. Here the CDR3 reads CSVTKQVENIQYF. CDR3 in DNA: TGCAGTGTTACAAAACAGGTGGAAAACATTCAGTACTTC.

This clonotype was detected a few times. The chain links TRBV2 to TRBJ2-7; tentative D call: TRBD2 (6 bases). Trimming shortened V by 6 bases and J by 3 bases, and 6 bases separated the two germline ends. Germline V gene data show CDR1 as SNHLY and CDR2 as FYNNEI. There are 11 residues in the CDR3. CDR3 sequence reads: CASRGGYEQYF. The CDR3 bases are TGTGCCAGCAGGGGGGGCTACGAGCAGTACTTC.

The J gene is TRBJ2-6, the V gene TRBV14, with TRBD1 matching over 7 bases. Looked up from germline, CDR1 is SGHDN and CDR2 is FVKESK. V was pared by 6 bases and J by 0 bases, with 5 bases of the junction left unmatched. The CDR3 loop spans 16 amino acids. CDR3 in amino acids: CASSLNRGSGANVLTF. As DNA, the CDR3 is TGTGCCAGCAGTCTTAACAGGGGCTCTGGGGCCAACGTCCTGACTTTC.

The rearrangement uses TRBV12-3 or TRBV12-4 and TRBJ2-5, with 8 bases that match TRBD2. Unmatched junction bases numbered 8, after V lost 6 bases and J lost 5 bases. The CDR3 contains 14 residues. CDR3 nucleotide sequence: TGTGCCAGCAGATCTAAGCGGGGGATCGAGACCCAGTACTTC. As protein: CASRSKRGIETQYF.

This clonotype was seen a few times. This chain uses TRBV20-1 with TRBJ2-3; possible D gene TRBD2, 7 bases. The V end lost 4 bases, the J end lost 0 bases, and 17 bases lay between the germline ends. The germline V gene encodes CDR1 DFQATT and CDR2 SNEGSKA (reference sequence). The CDR3 runs to 16 residues. CDR3 in amino acids: CSATQNAGASTDTQYF. CDR3 coding DNA: TGCAGTGCTACCCAAAACGCGGGGGCTAGCACAGATACGCAGTATTTT.

This clonotype has just a few counts. V is TRBV29-1 and J is TRBJ1-6, with D tentatively TRBD1 (5 bases). Trimming stripped 4 bases from V and 10 bases from J, with 20 bases between. This CDR3 spans 15 amino acids. Per the germline V gene, CDR1 is SQVTM and CDR2 is ANQGSEA. The CDR3 DNA reads as TGCAGCGTTGTGAGGTTGGGACTGGCGGGGTCACCCCTCCACTTT. It specifies CSVVRLGLAGSPLHF.

There are a few counts of this clonotype. As DNA, the CDR3 is TGCAGTGCCTCTCAGGCAGAAGAGACCCAGTACTTC. Encoded protein: CSASQAEETQYF. The chain recombines TRBV20-1 with TRBJ2-5; D is unresolved. Germline CDR1 is DFQATT and CDR2 is SNEGSKA (reference sequence). V was clipped by 6 bases and J by 3 bases, with 11 bases between them. This CDR3 contains 12 residues.

The genes are TRBV28 and TRBJ1-1; 12 nucleotides match TRBD1. Germline-derived CDR1 and CDR2 are MDHEN and SYDVKM. Trimming took 6 bases from V and 5 from J; bases not matched to a gene: 7. The CDR3 spans 15 residues. CDR3 region: CASSTTGQGATEAFF. CDR3 DNA: TGTGCCAGCAGCACCACGGGACAGGGGGCAACTGAAGCTTTCTTT.

This clonotype was picked up a small number of times. The chain employs TRBV12-3 or TRBV12-4 and TRBJ1-1; D gene uncertain. The CDR3 has 15 amino acids. The germline V and J ends were trimmed by 3 bases and 0 bases, with 11 bases remaining between them. In DNA form, the CDR3 reads TGTGCCAGCAGTTTTGGTTGGGCCCTGAACACTGAAGCTTTCTTT. Translation gives CASSFGWALNTEAFF.

This clonotype has ten or more counts. This chain uses TRBV29-1 with TRBJ2-3, with 7 bases that match TRBD2. The CDR3 length is 14 residues. In germline, CDR1 is SQVTM, CDR2 ANQGSEA. The ends lost 8 bases at V and 0 bases at J; junction bases unmatched: 8. This CDR3 reads CSTEPSGSTDTQYF. CDR3 DNA: TGCAGCACGGAACCTAGCGGTAGCACAGATACGCAGTATTTT.

Of note for this clonotype: Germline is not matched at one junction end, which may reflect a read error. V usage is TRBV12-3 or TRBV12-4 and J usage is TRBJ1-6; D ambiguous. This CDR3 spans 13 amino acids. The CDR3 DNA is TGTGCCAGCACCCCAAGGCCGAATTCACCCCTCCATTTT. This encodes CASTPRPNSPLHF.

This clonotype was counted at least ten times. This rearrangement joins TRBV18 to TRBJ2-5, with D perhaps given as TRBD1 or TRBD2 (5 bases each). V lost 0 bases to trimming and J lost 4 bases, with 6 bases between them. This CDR3 has 13 amino acids. Germline CDR1 and CDR2: KGHSH and LQKENI. CDR3 residues: CASSPPRGETQYF. Here the CDR3 DNA reads TGTGCCAGCTCACCACCGAGGGGAGAGACCCAGTACTTC. The entire variable domain, with the rest obtained from reference TRBV18 and TRBJ2-5, is as follows: NAGVMQNPRHLVRRRGQEARLRCSPMKGHSHVYWYRQLPEEGLKFMVYLQKENIIDESGMPKERFSAEFPKEGPSILRIQQVVRGDSAAYFCASSPPRGETQYFGPGTRLLVL.

This clonotype was observed a handful of times. The V call is TRBV20-1, the J call TRBJ1-1; D not certain. Germline CDR1 is DFQATT and CDR2 is SNEGSKA (reference sequence). This CDR3 spans 12 amino acids. V was cut by 4 bases and J by 1 base, with 7 bases left in between. Here the CDR3 DNA reads TGCAGTGCTAAAGACCCGAACACTGAAGCTTTCTTT. Protein sequence: CSAKDPNTEAFF.

The chain combines TRBV20-1 with TRBJ2-1; TRBD1 aligns across 8 bases. The germline V gene has CDR1 DFQATT and CDR2 SNEGSKA (reference sequence). This CDR3 has 16 residues. The trim removed 0 bases at V and 4 bases at J, leaving 8 bases unmatched. The CDR3 spells CSARDIDRGGYNEQFF. The CDR3 nucleotides read TGCAGTGCTAGAGATATAGACAGGGGAGGTTACAATGAGCAGTTCTTC.

This clonotype was recorded many times. The chain employs TRBV15 and TRBJ2-7, with D perhaps matching TRBD2 (5 bases). Germline CDR1 reads LNHNV; CDR2 reads YYDKDF (reference sequence). V was pared by 1 base and J by 3 bases, with 7 bases between. CDR3 size: 13 residues. DNA of the CDR3: TGTGCCACCAGCAGAGTCGGAGGCTACGAGCAGTACTTC. Encoded protein: CATSRVGGYEQYF. Drawing the rest from reference TRBV15 and TRBJ2-7, the complete variable domain is DAMVIQNPRYQVTQFGKPVTLSCSQTLNHNVMYWYQQKSSQAPKLLFHYYDKDFNNEADTPDNFQSRRPNTSFCFLDIRSPGLGDTAMYLCATSRVGGYEQYFGPGTRLTVT.

V is TRBV28 and J is TRBJ2-5; a possible D gene is TRBD2 (6 bases). This CDR3 region has 16 residues. The germline V gene encodes CDR1 MDHEN and CDR2 SYDVKM. Between the trimmed V and J ends, which lost 5 bases and 4 bases, there was a span of 20 bases. CDR3 nucleotides: TGTGCCAGCAGTCCCGCCCCGCTAGCGCTCGGAGAGACCCAGTACTTC. This gives the protein CASSPAPLALGETQYF.